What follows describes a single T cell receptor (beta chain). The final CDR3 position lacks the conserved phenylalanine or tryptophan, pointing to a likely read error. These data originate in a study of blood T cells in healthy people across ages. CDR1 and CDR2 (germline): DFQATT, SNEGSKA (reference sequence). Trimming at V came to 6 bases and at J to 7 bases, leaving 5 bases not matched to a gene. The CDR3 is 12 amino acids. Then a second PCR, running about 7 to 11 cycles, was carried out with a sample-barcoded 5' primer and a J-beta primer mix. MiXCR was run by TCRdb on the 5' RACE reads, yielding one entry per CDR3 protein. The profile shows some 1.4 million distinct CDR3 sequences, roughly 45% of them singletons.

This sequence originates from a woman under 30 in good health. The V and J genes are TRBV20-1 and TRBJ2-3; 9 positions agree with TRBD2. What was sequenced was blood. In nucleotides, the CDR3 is TGCAGTGCCCCGCGGGGGGGCAATACGCAGTATTTA. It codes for CSAPRGGNTQYL.